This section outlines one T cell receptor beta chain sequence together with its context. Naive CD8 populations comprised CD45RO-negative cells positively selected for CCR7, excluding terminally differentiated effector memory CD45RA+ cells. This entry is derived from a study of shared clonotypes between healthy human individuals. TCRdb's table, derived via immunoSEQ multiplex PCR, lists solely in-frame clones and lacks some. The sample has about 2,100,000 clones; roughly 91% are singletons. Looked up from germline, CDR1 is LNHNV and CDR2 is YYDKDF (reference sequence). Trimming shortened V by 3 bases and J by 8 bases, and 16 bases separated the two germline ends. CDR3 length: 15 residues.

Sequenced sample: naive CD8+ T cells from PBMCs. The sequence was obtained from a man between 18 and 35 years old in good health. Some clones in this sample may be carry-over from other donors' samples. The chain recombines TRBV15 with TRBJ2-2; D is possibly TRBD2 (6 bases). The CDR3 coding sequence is TGTGCCACCAGCAGTAGCGGTAACACCGGTGGGGAGCTGTTTTTT. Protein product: CATSSSGNTGGELFF.